A selection of T cell receptor beta chains follows, all from one sample in a study of T cell changes during pregnancy in multiple sclerosis. Only in-frame clones appear in the TCRdb table, and some are missing; sequencing was by immunoSEQ multiplex PCR. The sample has about 40,000 clones; about 91% are singletons. This sample comprised CD4+ T cells from peripheral blood mononuclear cells, obtained in the first trimester of pregnancy. The receptors shown here come from a female donor with multiple sclerosis, enrolled in a pregnancy study. CDR3s leave out the opening cysteine and the closing phenylalanine or tryptophan.

v_call cdr3_aa
TRBV19 ASTVRTGAANYGYT
TRBV6-1 ASSEYWESNEQF
TRBV7-9 ASSPGQGDTEAF
TRBV28 ASSPDTGVTGELF
TRBV19 ASSPRDRGLGTEAF
TRBV5-6 ASSFGRTSPLLF
TRBV4-2 ASSQGTMGGYEQY
TRBV27 ASSSPGSTDTQY
TRBV25-1 ASSEGAGRENEKLF
TRBV9 ASSVFIGGGYGYT